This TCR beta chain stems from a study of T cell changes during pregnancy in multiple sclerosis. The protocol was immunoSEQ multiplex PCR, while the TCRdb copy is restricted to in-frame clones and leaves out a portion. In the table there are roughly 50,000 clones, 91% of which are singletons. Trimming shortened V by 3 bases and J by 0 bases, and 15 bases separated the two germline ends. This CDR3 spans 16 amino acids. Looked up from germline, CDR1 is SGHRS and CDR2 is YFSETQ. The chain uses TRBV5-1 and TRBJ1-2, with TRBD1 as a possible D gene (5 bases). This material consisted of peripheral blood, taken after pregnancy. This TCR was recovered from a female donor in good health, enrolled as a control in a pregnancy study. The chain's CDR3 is CASSSAGPQANYGYTF. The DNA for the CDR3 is TGCGCCAGCAGCTCCGCAGGGCCCCAAGCTAACTATGGCTACACCTTC.